This TCR beta chain was documented in a study of blood T cell repertoires in COVID-19 (dated by TCRdb to 2020 to 2022). With respect to the entire study: The collaborator samples originated in the United States, Italy and Spain and spanned the acute and convalescent phases of COVID-19. The prospective study material was composed of cDNA or gDNA derived from T cells, B-cell-depleted T cells, or PBMCs. Deeply sampled blood TCRbeta repertoires from subjects exposed to, actively infected with, or recovered from COVID-19 were included in the dataset. The repertoires were made available in a free public database intended to serve as a resource for research on the immune response to SARS-CoV-2. Samples came from the ongoing ImmuneRACE study (first 160 participants) plus 1,254 subjects from 6 global collaborators. The sample metadata nearly always contained a de-identified subject ID, COVID-19 status, age in years and sex. Where available, HLA class I and class II types were obtained from metadata supplied by the sample provider rather than from assay-based typing.

TCRbeta CDR3 regions were amplified from genomic DNA by means of the immunoSEQ Assay, a bias-controlled multiplex PCR. The authors processed their data as follows. Within the assay, amplification of reference gene primers was used to estimate how many nucleated cells each sample contained. Sequence reads were collapsed and filtered to measure the absolute abundance of every unique TCRbeta CDR3 rearrangement. Productive Simpson clonality was computed per sample as the square root of Simpson's diversity index over productive rearrangements. TCRdb took this table from immuneACCESS and kept in-frame rearrangements with V and J called. Such tables lack part of the clones; where checked against another copy, unresolved V genes explain under half of the gap, and the rest is unexplained. From that table come the V and J calls and clone size; the DNA was used to work out D and trimming. The sample table shows about 480,000 clones, and around nine tenths are seen once. The top ten constitute under 8.5% of the sample.

Study-wide findings and limitations: How much clinical and demographic metadata was included differed by source and by participant, and the metadata was provided uncurated.

In Seattle, one collaborating source enrolled patients while the infection was active and tracked those patients longitudinally over the course of disease. Whole blood was collected in K2EDTA tubes by collaborating institutions according to the institutions' own protocols. For TCRbeta analysis, collaborators shipped samples as frozen whole blood, isolated PBMCs, or DNA extracted from either of those sample types. From a lookup of the germline V gene, CDR1 and CDR2 are SGHRS and YFSETQ. The CDR3, cysteine through phenylalanine, is 13 amino acids long. The DNA shown is the 39-base CDR3, in frame from base 1. V loses 0 bases, J loses 0 bases, and the germline ends lie 3 bases apart. Turning to this clone: Its antigen specificity is not known. Base qualities are not at hand, and no much larger clone is one base apart. Additional DNA sequences in this sample encode the identical CDR3.

This sequence originates from a woman in her 50s with COVID-19, enrolled during active disease. Recombination linked TRBV5-1 to TRBJ1-1; no D segment can be confidently identified. The specimen sequenced was peripheral blood. The bases are TGCGCCAGCAGCTTGGGCGTGAACACTGAAGCTTTCTTT. The encoded protein is CASSLGVNTEAFF.